One and the same sample provided the 30 T cell receptor beta chains below, sequenced in a study of T cell responses to AZD1222 COVID-19 vaccine. The data were produced by immunoSEQ multiplex PCR, yet TCRdb's version contains in-frame clones alone and is incomplete. Of about 140,000 clones in the sample, roughly 90% are singletons; the top ten hold more than 5.5%. The sequenced sample was peripheral blood, obtained on day 0 of AZD1222 vaccination. The receptors shown here come from an adult in good health.

The chain recombines TRBV10-2 with TRBJ1-5; TRBD1 matches at 10 bases. Per germline, CDR1 WSHSY and CDR2 SAAADI. Germline trimming cut 3 bases from V and 5 bases from J; bases unmatched to any gene: 4. The CDR3 covers 15 residues. CDR3 in DNA: TGCGCCAGCAGTGAAAGGGGGACAGGGGATCAGCCCCAGCATTTT. Its protein is CASSERGTGDQPQHF.

The chain couples TRBV6-5 to TRBJ1-2; TRBD1 matches 8 bases. Trimming at V came to 4 bases and at J to 3 bases, leaving 4 bases not matched to a gene. The germline V gene encodes CDR1 MNHEY and CDR2 SVGAGI. The CDR3 loop spans 14 amino acids. The CDR3 nucleotides are TGTGCCAGCAGTTTTGGACAGGGACACTATGGCTACACCTTC. Translation gives CASSFGQGHYGYTF.

The chain joins TRBV19 to TRBJ1-3; tentatively, D is TRBD1 (6 bases). Deletions cut 5 bases from V and 5 bases from J, with 25 bases between. The CDR3 is 18 residues long. In germline, CDR1 is LNHDA, CDR2 SQIVND (reference sequence). The DNA of the CDR3 is TGTGCCAGTAGTTCTACAGCGACAGGATCTAACGCCAGAAACACCATATATTTT. It specifies CASSSTATGSNARNTIYF.

V and J are TRBV7-9 and TRBJ2-3; a possible D gene is TRBD1 (9 bases). The CDR3 has 14 amino acids. Trimming pared 0 bases from V and 9 bases from J, leaving 13 bases between. Germline V gives CDR1 SEHNR, CDR2 FQNEAQ (reference sequence). The CDR3 reads CASSLASGTGTQYF. The CDR3 region has the DNA TGTGCCAGCAGCTTAGCTAGCGGGACAGGGACGCAGTATTTT. Full variable domain (missing parts from reference TRBV7-9 and TRBJ2-3): DTGVSQNPRHKITKRGQNVTFRCDPISEHNRLYWYRQTLGQGPEFLTYFQNEAQLEKSRLLSDRFSAERPKGSFSTLEIQRTEQGDSAMYLCASSLASGTGTQYFGPGTRLTVL.

The V and J genes are TRBV6-1 and TRBJ2-3; 9 nucleotides match TRBD1. Germline V CDR1 and CDR2: MNHNS, SASEGT. The CDR3 runs 19 residues. V lost 8 bases, J lost 6 bases, and 24 bases stayed unmatched. CDR3 residues: CASCGLARRRDRVADTQYF. The DNA of the CDR3 is TGTGCCAGCTGTGGTCTGGCAAGAAGACGGGACAGGGTTGCCGATACGCAGTATTTT.

The chain combines TRBV28 with TRBJ1-1; possibly TRBD1 for D (5 bases). Germline CDR1 is MDHEN and CDR2 is SYDVKM. Between the trimmed V and J ends, which lost 6 bases and 5 bases, there was a span of 13 bases. The CDR3 totals 13 residues. CDR3 sequence (DNA): TGTGCCAGCAGGAGTGGGAGGGGAACTGAAGCTTTCTTT. It encodes CASRSGRGTEAFF.

This sequence joins TRBV7-9 and TRBJ2-7, with 10 bases matching TRBD2. Looked up from germline, CDR1 is SEHNR and CDR2 is FQNEAQ (reference sequence). The length of the CDR3 is 13 residues. V shed 8 bases and J 2 bases; nucleotides not matched to a gene: 3. CDR3: CASGTSVTYEQYF. The DNA of the CDR3 is TGTGCCAGCGGGACTAGCGTGACCTACGAGCAGTACTTC. The full variable domain, completed using reference TRBV7-9 and TRBJ2-7, is DTGVSQNPRHKITKRGQNVTFRCDPISEHNRLYWYRQTLGQGPEFLTYFQNEAQLEKSRLLSDRFSAERPKGSFSTLEIQRTEQGDSAMYLCASGTSVTYEQYFGPGTRLTVT.

V gene TRBV4-3 combines with J gene TRBJ1-1, with a tentative D call TRBD1 (5 bases). V gave up 4 bases and J gave up 5 bases, with 14 bases separating them. Per germline, CDR1 LGHNA and CDR2 YSLEER. The CDR3 is made up of 14 amino acids. This chain's CDR3 is CASSPRSEGTEAFF. The CDR3 coding sequence is TGCGCCAGCAGCCCCCGGTCCGAGGGGACTGAAGCTTTCTTT.

J is TRBJ2-7 and V is TRBV11-2; maybe TRBD1 (6 bases). Germline CDR1 SGHAT, CDR2 FQNNGV. CDR3 length equals 14 residues. V dropped 5 bases and J dropped 2 bases, with 13 bases sitting between them. Written as DNA, the CDR3 is TGTGCCAGCAGCCAATTGGACAGAGCCTACGAGCAGTACTTC. This translates into CASSQLDRAYEQYF.

The chain combines TRBV6-2 or TRBV6-3 with TRBJ2-5; D remains unclear. V lost 5 bases and J lost 3, with 19 bases in between. The germline V gene encodes CDR1 MNHEY and CDR2 SVGEGT. This CDR3 contains 16 residues. The chain's CDR3 is CASSPQGIKFKETQYF. The CDR3 nucleotides read TGTGCCAGCAGTCCCCAAGGGATTAAGTTTAAAGAGACCCAGTACTTC.

The chain couples TRBV7-9 to TRBJ1-1, with unresolved D. Germline-derived CDR1 and CDR2 are SEHNR and FQNEAQ (reference sequence). The CDR3 runs 15 residues. Trimming removed 4 bases from V and 0 bases from J, with 12 bases in between. The CDR3 region is CASSSWTGMNTEAFF. The CDR3 region has the DNA TGTGCCAGCAGCTCCTGGACGGGGATGAACACTGAAGCTTTCTTT.

The V call is TRBV6-5, the J call TRBJ1-2, with D tentatively TRBD1 (6 bases). Germline V gene sequence: CDR1 MNHEY, CDR2 SVGAGI. This CDR3 is 13 amino acids long. V lost 11 bases to trimming and J lost 6 bases, with 19 bases between them. This CDR3 reads CAATRGYKDGYTF. In DNA form, the CDR3 reads TGTGCCGCCACGAGGGGGTATAAGGATGGCTACACCTTC.

This clone showed up just a few times. The CDR3 here is CASSPVEGHSNQPQHF. The CDR3 DNA follows: TGTGCCAGCAGCCCCGTAGAGGGACACAGCAATCAGCCCCAGCATTTT. V usage is TRBV11-2 and J usage is TRBJ1-5; TRBD1 might be the D (6 bases). V was trimmed by 5 bases and J by 1 base, leaving 15 bases between them. The germline V gene has CDR1 SGHAT and CDR2 FQNNGV. This CDR3 is built from 16 residues.

The CDR3 loop reads CASSPRPDSSYNSPLHF. DNA for the CDR3: TGTGCCAGCAGCCCGCGGCCGGACAGCTCCTATAATTCACCCCTCCACTTT. The J gene is TRBJ1-6, the V gene TRBV7-2, with D maybe TRBD1 (6 bases). Germline V gives CDR1 SGHTA, CDR2 FQGNSA. CDR3 length: 17 amino acids. The ends were cut back, 5 bases at V and 0 bases at J, with 14 bases in the middle.

J is TRBJ2-1 and V is TRBV11-3, with 10 bases fitting TRBD2. This CDR3 has 17 residues. Germline values: CDR1 SGHNT, CDR2 YENEEA. V trimming: 0 bases; J trimming: 7 bases; junction bases outside the gene matches: 9. This CDR3 is CASSLDLEREGRNEQFF. The CDR3 DNA reads as TGTGCCAGCAGCTTAGATTTAGAGCGGGAGGGCCGGAATGAGCAGTTCTTC.

This chain uses TRBV4-1 with TRBJ2-1, with TRBD2 identical over 7 bases. The CDR3 consists of 13 residues. CDR1 and CDR2 from the germline V gene are MGHRA and YSYEKL. J was trimmed by 8 bases and V by 5 bases; bases with no gene match: 6. The CDR3, as DNA: TGCGCCAGCAGCTCCCGACTAGCCGATGAGCAGTTCTTC. Translation: CASSSRLADEQFF.

CDR3: CASSLDRAYGYTF. Here the CDR3 DNA reads TGTGCCAGCAGCTTGGACAGGGCCTATGGCTACACCTTC. The V and J genes are TRBV7-2 and TRBJ1-2, with TRBD1 matching over 8 bases. V shed 3 bases, J shed 4 bases, and the junction held 1 base outside the gene matches. CDR3 size: 13 residues. Germline values: CDR1 SGHTA, CDR2 FQGNSA.

The J gene is TRBJ1-5, the V gene TRBV28; tentatively, D is TRBD1 (6 bases). CDR3 length equals 16 residues. Trimming took off 4 bases at V and 4 bases at J, with 17 bases between the two ends. CDR1 is MDHEN, CDR2 SYDVKM, per germline. Here the CDR3 DNA reads TGTGCCAGCAGTTCCCCAACAGGGCTCGGAAATCAGCCCCAGCATTTT. Amino acids: CASSSPTGLGNQPQHF.

The J gene is TRBJ2-3, the V gene TRBV19; tentatively, D is TRBD2 (5 bases). The germline CDR1 and CDR2 sequences are LNHDA and SQIVND (reference sequence). The length of the CDR3 is 13 residues. The germline V and J ends were trimmed by 1 base and 6 bases, with 8 bases remaining between them. CDR3 nucleotides: TGTGCCAGTAGTATAGGAGGGCCTGATACGCAGTATTTT. Residues: CASSIGGPDTQYF.

This clone was recorded only once. The V call is TRBV25-1, the J call TRBJ2-7; D is unclear. CDR3 length: 16 amino acids. Germline V gene data show CDR1 as MGHDK and CDR2 as SYGVNS. The V and J ends lost 0 bases and 4 bases respectively, with 16 bases between them. The CDR3 DNA is TGTGCCAGCAGTGAATACGGAAGAATACCCGCTTACGAGCAGTACTTC. It codes for CASSEYGRIPAYEQYF.

V gene TRBV7-6 combines with J gene TRBJ1-5, with 8 bases that match TRBD1. The trim removed 1 base at V and 2 bases at J, leaving 7 bases unmatched. Germline CDR1 reads SGHVS; CDR2 reads FNYEAQ. This CDR3 has 17 residues. In DNA, the CDR3 is TGTGCCAGCAGCTTAGGAGTGCCGACAGGGGGCAATCAGCCCCAGCATTTT. Its protein is CASSLGVPTGGNQPQHF.

The rearrangement uses TRBV4-1 and TRBJ2-1; D unresolved. The CDR3 loop spans 15 amino acids. V shed 4 bases and J shed 0 bases, with 10 bases lying between them. Germline CDR1 is MGHRA and CDR2 is YSYEKL. This CDR3 is CASSLRVSSYNEQFF. In DNA form, the CDR3 reads TGCGCCAGCAGCCTTCGGGTTAGCTCCTACAATGAGCAGTTCTTC.

This chain joins TRBV6-5 and TRBJ2-1, with D unresolved. The CDR3 sequence is 12 residues long. Germline V CDR1 and CDR2: MNHEY, SVGAGI. With 6 bases removed from V and 7 bases from J, the gap between germline ends came to 10 bases. CDR3 residues: CASRPYSNEQFF. In DNA, the CDR3 is TGTGCCAGCAGACCGTACAGTAATGAGCAGTTCTTC.

V is TRBV5-4 and J is TRBJ2-1, with D tentatively TRBD2 (7 bases). From germline, CDR1 is SGHNT and CDR2 YYREEE (reference sequence). The V end was cut by 4 bases, the J end by 1 base, with 12 bases between. This CDR3 region has 15 residues. CDR3 sequence (DNA): TGTGCCAGCAGCCCGGGGGGCAGGTCCTACAATGAGCAGTTCTTC. It translates to CASSPGGRSYNEQFF.

The chain joins TRBV9 to TRBJ2-7; perhaps TRBD1 as D (6 bases). CDR3 length equals 15 residues. Per the germline V gene, CDR1 is SGDLS and CDR2 is YYNGEE. The V and J ends lost 0 bases and 3 bases respectively, with 13 bases between them. The CDR3, as DNA: TGTGCCAGCAGCGTAGGCCCAGGGGCGGACTACGAGCAGTACTTC. It translates to CASSVGPGADYEQYF.

This CDR3 reads CASSLGDWDNEQFF. The CDR3 nucleotides read TGTGCCAGCAGCTTGGGGGATTGGGACAATGAGCAGTTCTTC. The V gene is TRBV5-6, the J gene TRBJ2-1; D unclear. Germline V lookup: CDR1 SGHDT, CDR2 YYEEEE. Trimming shortened V by 0 bases and J by 5 bases, and 9 bases separated the two germline ends. This CDR3 has 14 amino acids.

The gene calls are TRBV30 and TRBJ2-2, with 7 nucleotides matching TRBD1. V shed 4 bases and J 6 bases; nucleotides not matched to a gene: 11. The CDR3 extends over 15 amino acids. Per the germline V gene, CDR1 is GTSNPN and CDR2 is SVGIG (reference sequence). As DNA, the CDR3 is TGTGCCTGGACCGAAGCCGCGACAGGGTCCGGGGAGCTGTTTTTT. Protein sequence: CAWTEAATGSGELFF.

The chain recombines TRBV7-8 with TRBJ1-5, with 7 positions matching TRBD1. The V gene end was trimmed by 2 bases and the J gene end by 3 bases; junction bases not matched to a gene: 7. The V gene's germline CDR1 is SGHVS and CDR2 FQNEAQ. The CDR3 consists of 16 residues. CDR3 nucleotide sequence: TGTGCCAGCAGCTTAAATACAGGGGCTTCCAATCAGCCCCAGCATTTT. It translates to CASSLNTGASNQPQHF.

The chain uses TRBV18 and TRBJ2-5, with TRBD2 as a possible D gene (6 bases). Germline-derived CDR1 and CDR2 are KGHSH and LQKENI. Trimming took off 3 bases at V and 4 bases at J, with 12 bases between the two ends. This CDR3 spans 14 amino acids. The CDR3: CASSPIGGGETQYF. The CDR3 DNA is TGTGCCAGCTCACCTATCGGGGGAGGAGAGACCCAGTACTTC.

V gene TRBV2 combines with J gene TRBJ1-6; D is possibly TRBD1 (5 bases). This CDR3 is built from 15 residues. V was cut by 9 bases and J by 7 bases, with 19 bases left in between. Per the germline V gene, CDR1 is SNHLY and CDR2 is FYNNEI. CDR3 in DNA: TGTGCCAGTGGACCGGGTCGGGGGTCCAATTCACCCCTCCACTTT. This sequence encodes CASGPGRGSNSPLHF.